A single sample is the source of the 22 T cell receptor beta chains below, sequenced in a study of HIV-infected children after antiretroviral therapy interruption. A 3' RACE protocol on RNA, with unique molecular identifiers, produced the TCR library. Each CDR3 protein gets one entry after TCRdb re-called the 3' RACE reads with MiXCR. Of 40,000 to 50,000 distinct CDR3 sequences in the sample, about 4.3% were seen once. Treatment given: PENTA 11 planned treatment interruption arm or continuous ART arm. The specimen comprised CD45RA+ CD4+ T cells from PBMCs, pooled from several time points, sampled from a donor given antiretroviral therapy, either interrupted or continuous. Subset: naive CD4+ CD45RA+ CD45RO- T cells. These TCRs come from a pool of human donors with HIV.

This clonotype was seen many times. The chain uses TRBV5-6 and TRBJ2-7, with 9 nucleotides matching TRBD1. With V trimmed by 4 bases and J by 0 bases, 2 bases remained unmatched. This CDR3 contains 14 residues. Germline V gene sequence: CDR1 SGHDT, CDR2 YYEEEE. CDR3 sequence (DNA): TGTGCCAGCAGCCAGGGACAGGGCTCCTACGAGCAGTACTTC. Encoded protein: CASSQGQGSYEQYF. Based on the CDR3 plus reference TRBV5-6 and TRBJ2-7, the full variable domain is DAGVTQSPTHLIKTRGQQVTLRCSPKSGHDTVSWYQQALGQGPQFIFQYYEEEERQRGNFPDRFSGHQFPNYSSELNVNALLLGDSALYLCASSQGQGSYEQYFGPGTRLTVT.

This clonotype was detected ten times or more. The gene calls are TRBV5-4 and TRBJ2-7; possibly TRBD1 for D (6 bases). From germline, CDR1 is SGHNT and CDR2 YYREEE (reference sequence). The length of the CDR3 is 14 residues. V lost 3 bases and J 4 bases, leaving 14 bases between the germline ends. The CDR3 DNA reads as TGTGCCAGCAGCTCACAGACAGGAGAGTACGAGCAGTACTTC. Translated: CASSSQTGEYEQYF.

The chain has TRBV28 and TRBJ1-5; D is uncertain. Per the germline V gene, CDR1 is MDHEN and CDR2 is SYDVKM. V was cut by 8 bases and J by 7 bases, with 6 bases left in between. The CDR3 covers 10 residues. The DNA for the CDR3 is TGTGCCAGCGGGCGACAGCCCCAGCATTTT. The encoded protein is CASGRQPQHF.

The CDR3 reads CSAADSGQPSYEQYF. As DNA, the CDR3 is TGCAGTGCTGCAGACTCGGGACAGCCTTCCTACGAGCAGTACTTC. V usage is TRBV20-1 and J usage is TRBJ2-7; 7 positions match TRBD1. The length of the CDR3 is 15 residues. Germline values: CDR1 DFQATT, CDR2 SNEGSKA (reference sequence). V was clipped by 5 bases and J by 1 base; unmatched bases: 11.

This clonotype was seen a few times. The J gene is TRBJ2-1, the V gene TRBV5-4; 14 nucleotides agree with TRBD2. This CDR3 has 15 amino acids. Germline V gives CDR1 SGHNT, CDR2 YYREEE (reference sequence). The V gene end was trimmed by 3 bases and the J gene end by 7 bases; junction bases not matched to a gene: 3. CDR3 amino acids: CASSWGLAGVNEQFF. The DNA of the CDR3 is TGTGCCAGCAGCTGGGGACTAGCGGGGGTAAATGAGCAGTTCTTC.

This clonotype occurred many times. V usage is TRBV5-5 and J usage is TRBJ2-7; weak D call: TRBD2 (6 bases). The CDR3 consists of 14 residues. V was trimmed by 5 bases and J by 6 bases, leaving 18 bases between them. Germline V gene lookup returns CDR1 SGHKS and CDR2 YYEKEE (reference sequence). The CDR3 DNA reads TGTGCCAGCAGTGCCCAGGGCGGGCGGGGCGAGCAGTACTTC. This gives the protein CASSAQGGRGEQYF.

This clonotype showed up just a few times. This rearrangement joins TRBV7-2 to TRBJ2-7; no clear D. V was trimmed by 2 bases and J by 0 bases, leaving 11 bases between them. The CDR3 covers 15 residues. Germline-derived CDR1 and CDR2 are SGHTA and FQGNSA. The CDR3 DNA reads TGTGCCAGCAGCTTATCCGGACGGAGCTCCTACGAGCAGTACTTC. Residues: CASSLSGRSSYEQYF.

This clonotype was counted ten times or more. CDR3 sequence: CATSDAGQGARGYTF. CDR3 in DNA: TGTGCCACCAGTGATGCGGGACAGGGGGCGAGAGGCTACACCTTC. The chain is built from TRBV24-1 and TRBJ1-2, with 12 bases lining up with TRBD1. The trim removed 3 bases at V and 8 bases at J, leaving 6 bases unmatched. Germline-derived CDR1 and CDR2 are KGHDR and SFDVKD. There are 15 residues in the CDR3.

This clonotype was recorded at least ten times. The CDR3 loop is CASSLAAGGGYTF. In nucleotides, the CDR3 is TGTGCCAGCAGCTTGGCGGCAGGCGGCGGCTACACCTTC. The chain couples TRBV5-4 to TRBJ1-2; unclear D gene. Germline assignment: CDR1 SGHNT and CDR2 YYREEE (reference sequence). With 0 bases removed from V and 8 bases from J, the gap between germline ends came to 11 bases. The CDR3 consists of 13 residues.

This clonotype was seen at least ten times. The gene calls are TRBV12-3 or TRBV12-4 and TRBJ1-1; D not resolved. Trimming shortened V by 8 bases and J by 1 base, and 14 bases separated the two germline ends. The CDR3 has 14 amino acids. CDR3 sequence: CASGFFPQNTEAFF. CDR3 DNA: TGTGCCAGCGGCTTCTTCCCACAGAACACTGAAGCTTTCTTT.

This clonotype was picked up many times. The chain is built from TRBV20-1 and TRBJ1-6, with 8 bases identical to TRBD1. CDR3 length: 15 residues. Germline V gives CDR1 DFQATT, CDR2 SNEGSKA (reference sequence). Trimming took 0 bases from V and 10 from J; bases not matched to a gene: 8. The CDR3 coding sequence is TGCAGTGCTAGAGATGAAGCAGGGGGCAGATCACCCCTCCACTTT. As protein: CSARDEAGGRSPLHF.

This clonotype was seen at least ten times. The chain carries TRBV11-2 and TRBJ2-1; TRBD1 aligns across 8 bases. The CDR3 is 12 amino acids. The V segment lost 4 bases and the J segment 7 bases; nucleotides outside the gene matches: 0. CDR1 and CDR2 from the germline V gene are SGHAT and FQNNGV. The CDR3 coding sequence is TGTGCCAGCAGCTGGACAGGGAATGAGCAGTTCTTC. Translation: CASSWTGNEQFF.

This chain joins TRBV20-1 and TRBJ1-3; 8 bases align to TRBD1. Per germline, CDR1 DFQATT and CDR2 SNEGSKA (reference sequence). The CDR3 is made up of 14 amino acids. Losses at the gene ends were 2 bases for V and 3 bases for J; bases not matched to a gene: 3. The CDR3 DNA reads TGCAGTGCTAGACAGGGGGCGCTTGGAAACACCATATATTTT. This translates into CSARQGALGNTIYF.

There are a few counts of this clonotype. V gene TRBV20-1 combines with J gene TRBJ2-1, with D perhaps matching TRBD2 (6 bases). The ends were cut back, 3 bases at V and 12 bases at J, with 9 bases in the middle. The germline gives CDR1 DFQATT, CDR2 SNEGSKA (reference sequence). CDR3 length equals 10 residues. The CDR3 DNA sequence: TGCAGTGCTAGGGGGGGTTCGCAGTTCTTC. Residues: CSARGGSQFF.

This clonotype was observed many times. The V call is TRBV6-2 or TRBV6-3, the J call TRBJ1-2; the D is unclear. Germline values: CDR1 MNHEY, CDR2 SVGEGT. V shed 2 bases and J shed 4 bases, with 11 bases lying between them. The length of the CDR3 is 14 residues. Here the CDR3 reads CASSYGEGTYGYTF. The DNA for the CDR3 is TGTGCCAGCAGTTACGGTGAGGGAACCTATGGCTACACCTTC.

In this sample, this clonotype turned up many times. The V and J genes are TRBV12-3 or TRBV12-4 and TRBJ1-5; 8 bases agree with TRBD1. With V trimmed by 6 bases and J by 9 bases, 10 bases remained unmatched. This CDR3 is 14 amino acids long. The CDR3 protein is CASSNQGARTPQHF. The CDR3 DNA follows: TGTGCCAGCAGCAATCAGGGGGCCAGGACGCCCCAGCATTTT.

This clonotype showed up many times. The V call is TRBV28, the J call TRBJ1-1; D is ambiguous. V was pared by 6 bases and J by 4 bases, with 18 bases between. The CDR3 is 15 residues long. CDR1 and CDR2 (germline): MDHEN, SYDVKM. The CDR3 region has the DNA TGTGCCAGCAGAGACCAGCTCCGTTATTCCACTGAAGCTTTCTTT. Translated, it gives CASRDQLRYSTEAFF.

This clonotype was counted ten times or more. The DNA of the CDR3 is TGCGCCAGCAGCTTTGACCCTCACGGAGGGGGCACAGATACGCAGTATTTT. The encoded protein is CASSFDPHGGGTDTQYF. V gene TRBV5-1 combines with J gene TRBJ2-3; tentative D call: TRBD2 (6 bases). CDR3 length: 17 amino acids. Germline V gives CDR1 SGHRS, CDR2 YFSETQ. Deletions cut 2 bases from V and 1 base from J, with 17 bases between.

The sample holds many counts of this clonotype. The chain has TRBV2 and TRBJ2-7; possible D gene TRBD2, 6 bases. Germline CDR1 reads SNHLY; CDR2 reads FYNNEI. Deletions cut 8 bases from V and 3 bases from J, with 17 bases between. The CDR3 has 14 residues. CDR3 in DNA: TGTGCCAGCCTTGCCCGGGACTCCGGCTACGAGCAGTACTTC. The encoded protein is CASLARDSGYEQYF.

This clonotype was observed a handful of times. CDR3 in DNA: TGTGCCAGCACCCTCCGGACGGGACCTAACTATGGCTACACCTTC. It encodes CASTLRTGPNYGYTF. V and J are TRBV6-9 and TRBJ1-2, with a tentative D call TRBD1 (5 bases). The CDR3 is 15 residues long. V lost 7 bases and J lost 0, with 15 bases in between. The V gene's germline CDR1 is MNHGY and CDR2 SVAAGI.

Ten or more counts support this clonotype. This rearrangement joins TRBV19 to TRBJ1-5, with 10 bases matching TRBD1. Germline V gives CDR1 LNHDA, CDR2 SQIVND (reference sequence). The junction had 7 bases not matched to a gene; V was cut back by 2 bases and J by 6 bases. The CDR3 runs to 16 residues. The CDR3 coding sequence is TGTGCCAGTAGTATAACTGGACAGGGGGACGTTCAGCCCCAGCATTTT. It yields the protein CASSITGQGDVQPQHF.

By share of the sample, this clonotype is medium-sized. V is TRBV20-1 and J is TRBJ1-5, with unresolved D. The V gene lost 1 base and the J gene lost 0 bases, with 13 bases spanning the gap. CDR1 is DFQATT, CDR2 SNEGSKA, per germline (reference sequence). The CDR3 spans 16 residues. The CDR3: CSARGVGVYSNQPQHF. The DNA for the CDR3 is TGCAGTGCTAGAGGGGTTGGGGTCTATAGCAATCAGCCCCAGCATTTT.